These T cell receptor beta chains were read from a single sample in a study of blood T cell repertoires in COVID-19. TCRdb's copy holds only in-frame clones and misses some; the assay was immunoSEQ multiplex PCR. The repertoire holds about 80,000 clones, with around 78% as singletons. The material sequenced was peripheral blood. Receptor source: a human donor in a cohort sampled during active COVID-19. Both conserved end residues are part of each CDR3. The order of the fields is V gene, J gene, D gene, clone size, CDR3 DNA, CDR3 protein. D genes are given only for firm matches. Clone size, where shown, is once, few, many, or a class for clones that have expanded.

V gene: TRBV6-5; J gene: TRBJ2-5; D gene: .; clone size: .; CDR3 DNA: TGTGCCAGCAGTAGCGTAGCCGAGACCCAGTACTTC; CDR3 protein: CASSSVAETQYF
V gene: TRBV10-3; J gene: TRBJ2-5; D gene: TRBD2; clone size: .; CDR3 DNA: TGTGCCATCAGTCGTAGCGGGGGGGCTCAAGAGACCCAGTACTTC; CDR3 protein: CAISRSGGAQETQYF
V gene: TRBV2; J gene: TRBJ2-1; D gene: TRBD1; clone size: .; CDR3 DNA: TGTGCCAGCATACGACAGGGCAATGAGCAGTTCTTC; CDR3 protein: CASIRQGNEQFF
V gene: TRBV19; J gene: TRBJ2-7; D gene: TRBD1; clone size: .; CDR3 DNA: TGTGCCAGTAGTATAGAACAGGGGGCAGCCTACGAGCAGTACTTC; CDR3 protein: CASSIEQGAAYEQYF
V gene: TRBV11-2; J gene: TRBJ2-3; D gene: .; clone size: .; CDR3 DNA: TGTGCCAGCAGGGAACAGTCCTTTAGCACAGATACGCAGTATTTT; CDR3 protein: CASREQSFSTDTQYF
V gene: TRBV19; J gene: TRBJ2-3; D gene: .; clone size: .; CDR3 DNA: TGTGCCAGTAGTATCGGTGATACGCAGTATTTT; CDR3 protein: CASSIGDTQYF
V gene: TRBV27; J gene: TRBJ2-6; D gene: .; clone size: once; CDR3 DNA: TGTGCCAGCAGCGGGGTCTCTGGGGCCAACGTCCTGACTTTC; CDR3 protein: CASSGVSGANVLTF
V gene: TRBV6-6; J gene: TRBJ1-1; D gene: .; clone size: .; CDR3 DNA: TGTGCCAGCAGTTTTTTGATTTCGGGAGCTGAAGCTTTCTTT; CDR3 protein: CASSFLISGAEAFF
V gene: TRBV19; J gene: TRBJ1-2; D gene: .; clone size: few; CDR3 DNA: TGTGCCAGTAGTACGGGACTGAGGCTAGGCTACACCTTC; CDR3 protein: CASSTGLRLGYTF
V gene: TRBV5-8; J gene: TRBJ2-1; D gene: TRBD2; clone size: .; CDR3 DNA: TGTGCCAGCACCCCGAACGGACTAGAGGGTAATGAGCAGTTCTTC; CDR3 protein: CASTPNGLEGNEQFF
V gene: TRBV7-6; J gene: TRBJ2-7; D gene: TRBD2; clone size: .; CDR3 DNA: TGTGCCAGCAGCTCGGGACTAGCGGGGGGCCATCCCGTCTACGAGCAGTACTTC; CDR3 protein: CASSSGLAGGHPVYEQYF
V gene: TRBV6-5; J gene: TRBJ2-5; D gene: .; clone size: once; CDR3 DNA: TGTGCCAGCAGTTCCCAGAATTACCAAGAGACCCAGTACTTC; CDR3 protein: CASSSQNYQETQYF
V gene: TRBV7-9; J gene: TRBJ1-6; D gene: .; clone size: .; CDR3 DNA: TGTGCCAGCACCGACGTCCGGGATGGGGGGATACCCCTCCACTTT; CDR3 protein: CASTDVRDGGIPLHF
V gene: TRBV5-1; J gene: TRBJ2-7; D gene: .; clone size: .; CDR3 DNA: TGCGCCAGCAGCTCCGGTGAGCCTTCCTACGAGCAGTACTTC; CDR3 protein: CASSSGEPSYEQYF
V gene: TRBV12-3/TRBV12-4; J gene: TRBJ2-5; D gene: .; clone size: few; CDR3 DNA: TGTGCCAGCAGTTTAGGGAGGGAAGAGACCCAGTACTTC; CDR3 protein: CASSLGREETQYF
V gene: TRBV24-1; J gene: TRBJ2-5; D gene: TRBD1; clone size: many; CDR3 DNA: TGTGCCACCAGTGATGGGACAGGGGATGTAGAGACCCAGTACTTC; CDR3 protein: CATSDGTGDVETQYF
V gene: TRBV7-9; J gene: TRBJ1-1; D gene: .; clone size: .; CDR3 DNA: TGTGCCAGCAGCCCGTATGGAGGGATGAACACTGAAGCTTTCTTT; CDR3 protein: CASSPYGGMNTEAFF
V gene: TRBV10-1; J gene: TRBJ2-1; D gene: .; clone size: few; CDR3 DNA: TGCGCCAGCAGTACGGGACTCCACTACAATGAGCAGTTCTTC; CDR3 protein: CASSTGLHYNEQFF
V gene: TRBV13; J gene: TRBJ1-5; D gene: .; clone size: .; CDR3 DNA: TGTGCCAGCAGCGCCCGGGGGAGCAATCAGCCCCAGCATTTT; CDR3 protein: CASSARGSNQPQHF
V gene: TRBV5-6; J gene: TRBJ1-6; D gene: TRBD1; clone size: .; CDR3 DNA: TGTGCCAGCAGCTTGGGGGACAGGGTTAATTCACCCCTCCACTTT; CDR3 protein: CASSLGDRVNSPLHF
V gene: TRBV27; J gene: TRBJ2-3; D gene: TRBD1; clone size: .; CDR3 DNA: TGTGCCAGCAAGACAGGGGGCCGCACAGATACGCAGTATTTT; CDR3 protein: CASKTGGRTDTQYF
V gene: TRBV11-3; J gene: TRBJ2-3; D gene: TRBD2; clone size: .; CDR3 DNA: TGTGCCAGCAGCTTCCTAGCGGGAGTGGTATCAGATACGCAGTATTTT; CDR3 protein: CASSFLAGVVSDTQYF
V gene: TRBV9; J gene: TRBJ1-6; D gene: .; clone size: .; CDR3 DNA: TGTGCCAGCAGCGTAGCTGGGGGCGACTCACCCCTCCACTTT; CDR3 protein: CASSVAGGDSPLHF
V gene: TRBV6-6; J gene: TRBJ2-3; D gene: TRBD2; clone size: .; CDR3 DNA: TGTGCCAGCAGTCCTCTGACTAGCCTGTATAGCACAGATACGCAGTATTTT; CDR3 protein: CASSPLTSLYSTDTQYF
V gene: TRBV29-1; J gene: TRBJ1-2; D gene: .; clone size: .; CDR3 DNA: TGCAGCGTTGGGTTGATGTGGGGGGACGGCTACACCTTC; CDR3 protein: CSVGLMWGDGYTF
V gene: TRBV7-6; J gene: TRBJ2-2; D gene: TRBD2; clone size: .; CDR3 DNA: TGTGCCAGCAGCTTACTAGCGGGGACCACCGGGGAGCTGTTTTTT; CDR3 protein: CASSLLAGTTGELFF
V gene: TRBV5-3; J gene: TRBJ1-4; D gene: .; clone size: .; CDR3 DNA: TGTGCCAGAAGCTGGATCGGACAGTGTAATGAAAAACTGTTTTTT; CDR3 protein: CARSWIGQCNEKLFF
V gene: TRBV14; J gene: TRBJ1-4; D gene: .; clone size: .; CDR3 DNA: TGTGCCAGCAGCCAAGTCGCAACTAATGAAAAACTGTTTTTT; CDR3 protein: CASSQVATNEKLFF
V gene: TRBV19; J gene: TRBJ2-5; D gene: TRBD1; clone size: .; CDR3 DNA: TGTGCCAGTAGTAGAGGACAGGACCAAGAGACCCAGTACTTC; CDR3 protein: CASSRGQDQETQYF
V gene: TRBV6-5; J gene: TRBJ1-1; D gene: TRBD1; clone size: few; CDR3 DNA: TGTGCCAGCGGGAGACAGGGGAACACTGAAGCTTTCTTT; CDR3 protein: CASGRQGNTEAFF
V gene: TRBV19; J gene: TRBJ1-3; D gene: .; clone size: .; CDR3 DNA: TGTGCCAGTAGTATCACTAACACCATATATTTT; CDR3 protein: CASSITNTIYF
V gene: TRBV12-3/TRBV12-4; J gene: TRBJ2-7; D gene: .; clone size: .; CDR3 DNA: TGTGCCAGCAGTTCGACAGGTTCCTACGAGCAGTACTTC; CDR3 protein: CASSSTGSYEQYF
V gene: TRBV7-8; J gene: TRBJ2-1; D gene: .; clone size: .; CDR3 DNA: TGTGCCAGCAGCAAACCCAGGGTAGCTCCAGACAATGAGCAGTTCTTC; CDR3 protein: CASSKPRVAPDNEQFF
V gene: TRBV6-5; J gene: TRBJ2-5; D gene: .; clone size: .; CDR3 DNA: TGTGCCACCCAAAAGAGTACAGCCCAAGAGACCCAGTACTTC; CDR3 protein: CATQKSTAQETQYF
V gene: TRBV19; J gene: TRBJ2-1; D gene: .; clone size: .; CDR3 DNA: TGTGCCAGTAGTACTAGCTGGTTATCCTACAATGAGCAGTTCTTC; CDR3 protein: CASSTSWLSYNEQFF
V gene: TRBV5-1; J gene: TRBJ2-2; D gene: TRBD1; clone size: .; CDR3 DNA: TGCGCCAGCAGTAGAGGCTGGGACAGGGGAACCGGGGAGCTGTTTTTT; CDR3 protein: CASSRGWDRGTGELFF
V gene: TRBV3-1/TRBV3-2; J gene: TRBJ2-1; D gene: TRBD2; clone size: .; CDR3 DNA: TGTGCCAGCAGCCCGCCTAGCGGGGGGAGGTACAATGAGCAGTTCTTC; CDR3 protein: CASSPPSGGRYNEQFF
V gene: TRBV24-1; J gene: TRBJ2-2; D gene: .; clone size: .; CDR3 DNA: TGTGCCACCGGGCGGGCAGCGAACACCGGGGAGCTGTTTTTT; CDR3 protein: CATGRAANTGELFF
V gene: TRBV5-4; J gene: TRBJ1-2; D gene: .; clone size: .; CDR3 DNA: TGTGCCAGCAGCTTCTACAGGGAACATGGCTACACCTTC; CDR3 protein: CASSFYREHGYTF
V gene: TRBV30; J gene: TRBJ2-5; D gene: .; clone size: .; CDR3 DNA: TGTGCCTGGAGTCAGGGGAACCAAGAGACCCAGTACTTC; CDR3 protein: CAWSQGNQETQYF
V gene: TRBV4-2; J gene: TRBJ2-2; D gene: TRBD2; clone size: .; CDR3 DNA: TGTGCCAGCAGCCAAGAGTTGACTAGCGGGGGGGTTTACACCGGGGAGCTGTTTTTT; CDR3 protein: CASSQELTSGGVYTGELFF
V gene: TRBV25-1; J gene: TRBJ2-2; D gene: TRBD1; clone size: once; CDR3 DNA: TGTGCCAGCTCCAGGGGGCTGCACGGGGAGCTGTTTTTT; CDR3 protein: CASSRGLHGELFF